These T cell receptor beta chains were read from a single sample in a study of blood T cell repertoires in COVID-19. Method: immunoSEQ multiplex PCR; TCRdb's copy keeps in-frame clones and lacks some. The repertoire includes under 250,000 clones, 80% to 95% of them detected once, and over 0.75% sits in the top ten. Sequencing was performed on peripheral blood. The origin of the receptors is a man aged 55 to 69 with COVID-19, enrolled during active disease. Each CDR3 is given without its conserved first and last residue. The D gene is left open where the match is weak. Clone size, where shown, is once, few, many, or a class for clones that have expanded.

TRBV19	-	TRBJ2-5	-	ASSIGPAGQETQY
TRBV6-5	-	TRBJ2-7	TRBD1	ASQTGQGAAYEQY
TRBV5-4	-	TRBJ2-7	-	ASSPGGRETYEQY
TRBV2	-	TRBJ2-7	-	ASRSGGIPYEQY
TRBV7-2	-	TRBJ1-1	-	ASSLTGNTEAF
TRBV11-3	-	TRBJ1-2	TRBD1	ASSLEWTGLYGYT
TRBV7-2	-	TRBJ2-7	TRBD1	ASSLTPVTGNEQY
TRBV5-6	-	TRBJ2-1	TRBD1	ASSSYRGGSYNEQF
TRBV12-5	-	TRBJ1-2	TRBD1	ASGLGGTDINYGYT
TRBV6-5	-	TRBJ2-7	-	ASTGTPGVYEQY
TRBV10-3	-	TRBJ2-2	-	AISQLGITGELF
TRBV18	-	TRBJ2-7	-	ASSRTGEVYEQY
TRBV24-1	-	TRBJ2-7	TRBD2	ATSGSGGEQY
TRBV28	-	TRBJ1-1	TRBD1	ASSPGDRMNTEAF
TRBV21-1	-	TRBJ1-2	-	ASSKGQGIHGYT
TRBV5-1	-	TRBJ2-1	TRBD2	ASSLAAGMGEQF
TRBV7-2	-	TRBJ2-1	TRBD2	ASSLGTSGYNEQF
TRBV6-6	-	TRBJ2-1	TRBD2	ASSRGLAGDEQF
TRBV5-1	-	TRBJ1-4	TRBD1	ASSKGQGAGNEKLF
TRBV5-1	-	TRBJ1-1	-	ASTHDTNTEAF
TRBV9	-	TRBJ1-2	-	ASSAGANYGYT
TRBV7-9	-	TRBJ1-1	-	ASSQAGVLIPEAF
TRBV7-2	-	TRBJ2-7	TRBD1	ASTRGPDLAYEQY
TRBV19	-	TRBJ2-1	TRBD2	ATKGSSGRRGSSYNEQF
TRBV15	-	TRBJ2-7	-	ATSRNRDEQY
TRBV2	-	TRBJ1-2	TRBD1	ASSGSIRDSYGYT
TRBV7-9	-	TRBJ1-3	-	ASSLVAGGNTIY
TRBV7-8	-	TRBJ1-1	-	ASSYAMGHPNTEAF
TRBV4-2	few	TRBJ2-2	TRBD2	ASSQAGTSFTGELF
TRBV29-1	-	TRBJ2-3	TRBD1	SVRRGTGGTDTQY
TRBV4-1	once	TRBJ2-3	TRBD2	ASSQDGGVPDTQY
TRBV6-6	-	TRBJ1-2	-	ASSYKGEGSHYGYT
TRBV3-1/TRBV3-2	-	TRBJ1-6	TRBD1	ASSRTGGNSPLH
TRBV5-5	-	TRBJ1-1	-	ASSSEAPEAF
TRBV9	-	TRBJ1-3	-	ASSVDYSRNTIY
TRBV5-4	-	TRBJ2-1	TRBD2	ASSLRASGRDEQF
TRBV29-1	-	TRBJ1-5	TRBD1	SVGGTGGNQPQH
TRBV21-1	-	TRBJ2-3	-	ATRVGLSTADTQY
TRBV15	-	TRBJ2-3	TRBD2	ATSRALAASTDTQY
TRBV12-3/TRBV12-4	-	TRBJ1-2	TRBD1	ASSRQGGHGYT
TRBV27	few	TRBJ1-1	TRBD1	ASSLGTGRSGAF
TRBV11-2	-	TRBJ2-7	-	ASSLDGRVQSKHYEQY
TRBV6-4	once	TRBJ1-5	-	ASSGGRRGNQPQH
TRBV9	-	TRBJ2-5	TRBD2	ASSVESGGETQY
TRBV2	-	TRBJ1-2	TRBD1	ASSPQGADYGYT
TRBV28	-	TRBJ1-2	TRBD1	ASSSPDRGLRGYT
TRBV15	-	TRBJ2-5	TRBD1	ATSRMGQGAETQY
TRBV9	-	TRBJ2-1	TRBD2	ASSPGTSAYNEQF
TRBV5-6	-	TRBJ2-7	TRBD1	ASSLLLLQGAHEQY
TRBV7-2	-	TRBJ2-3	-	ASSLQRGTDTQY
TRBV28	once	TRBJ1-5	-	ASSLSPGVFGSNQPQH
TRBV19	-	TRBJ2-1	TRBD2	ASTTRAGGYNEQF